Listed here are 26 T cell receptor beta chains from one sample, sequenced in a study of T cell changes during pregnancy in multiple sclerosis. Here immunoSEQ multiplex PCR was the method, and the copy in TCRdb shows in-frame clones only, minus some. The table lists about 53,000 clones, 90% of them singletons. The material was peripheral blood, obtained after pregnancy. The origin of the receptors is a female donor in good health, enrolled as a control in a pregnancy study.

This rearrangement joins TRBV18 to TRBJ1-5; 10 positions match TRBD1. V gave up 6 bases and J gave up 7 bases; unmatched junction bases: 9. This CDR3 has 15 residues. The germline V gene has CDR1 KGHSH and CDR2 LQKENI. CDR3 in amino acids: CASSLGTGARQPQHF. The CDR3 DNA reads TGTGCCAGCTCCCTGGGGACAGGGGCAAGGCAGCCCCAGCATTTT.

The chain is built from TRBV7-8 and TRBJ1-3; 7 bases are shared with TRBD1. Germline CDR1 SGHVS, CDR2 FQNEAQ. The CDR3 has 15 residues. V shed 5 bases and J 4 bases; nucleotides not matched to a gene: 8. DNA for the CDR3: TGTGCCAGCAGCCCCTCTACACAGGGGGGAAACACCATATATTTT. Translation: CASSPSTQGGNTIYF.

The rearrangement joins TRBV11-2 to TRBJ2-5, with 9 nucleotides matching TRBD2. Per germline, CDR1 SGHAT and CDR2 FQNNGV. The length of the CDR3 is 15 residues. V was clipped by 5 bases and J by 3 bases; unmatched bases: 7. The CDR3 loop is CASSPRRTSEETQYF. The CDR3 coding sequence is TGTGCCAGCAGCCCGAGGAGGACTAGCGAAGAGACCCAGTACTTC.

The chain employs TRBV6-5 and TRBJ2-1; weak D call: TRBD1 (5 bases). The CDR3 has 13 amino acids. The V end was cut by 5 bases, the J end by 4 bases, with 9 bases between. CDR1 MNHEY and CDR2 SVGAGI come from the germline V gene. CDR3 residues: CASSNRQYNEQFF. The CDR3 nucleotides are TGTGCCAGCAGTAATAGACAGTACAATGAGCAGTTCTTC.

The rearrangement uses TRBV11-1 and TRBJ2-7; 8 bases agree with TRBD1. The V gene's germline CDR1 is SGHAT and CDR2 FQDESV (reference sequence). There are 14 residues in the CDR3. The V gene end was trimmed by 4 bases and the J gene end by 4 bases; junction bases not matched to a gene: 6. CDR3 sequence: CASSSGTGAYEQYF. In DNA, the CDR3 is TGTGCCAGCAGCTCCGGGACAGGAGCTTACGAGCAGTACTTC.

This sequence joins TRBV29-1 and TRBJ1-2, with 9 bases matching TRBD1. This CDR3 contains 13 residues. Losses at the gene ends were 4 bases for V and 6 bases for J; bases not matched to a gene: 6. CDR1 is SQVTM, CDR2 ANQGSEA, per germline. The CDR3 loop is CSVAGDRVHGYTF. For the CDR3, the DNA is TGCAGCGTTGCCGGGGACAGGGTCCATGGCTACACCTTC.

V usage is TRBV7-3 and J usage is TRBJ2-4; D is ambiguous. Trimming took off 2 bases at V and 4 bases at J, with 6 bases between the two ends. Germline assignment: CDR1 SGHTA and CDR2 FQGTGA. CDR3 size: 13 residues. The chain's CDR3 is CASSLAVKNIQYF. The CDR3 coding sequence is TGTGCCAGCAGCTTAGCGGTGAAAAACATTCAGTACTTC.

The gene calls are TRBV19 and TRBJ2-7; maybe TRBD1 (6 bases). This CDR3 contains 14 residues. V was trimmed by 5 bases and J by 5 bases, leaving 16 bases between them. From germline, CDR1 is LNHDA and CDR2 SQIVND (reference sequence). DNA for the CDR3: TGTGCCAGTAGTTCACAAACAGGGTTCGACGAGCAGTACTTC. Its translation: CASSSQTGFDEQYF.

This clone was recorded once. The junction does not match germline at one end; this may be a read error. This rearrangement joins TRBV10-2 to TRBJ2-3; 7 nucleotides agree with TRBD2. Germline V gene data show CDR1 as WSHSY and CDR2 as SAAADI. The CDR3 extends over 13 amino acids. CDR3 nucleotide sequence: TGCGCCGGCAGGACTAGTGGCACAGATACGCAGTATTTT. Translation: CAGRTSGTDTQYF.

This clone appeared a few times. V gene TRBV29-1 combines with J gene TRBJ1-1, with 8 bases that match TRBD1. The J segment lost 3 bases and the V segment lost 6 bases, leaving 3 bases of the junction unmatched. The CDR3 contains 12 residues. CDR1 SQVTM and CDR2 ANQGSEA come from the germline V gene. CDR3 DNA: TGCAGCGTGGGGACAGGATACACTGAAGCTTTCTTT. As protein: CSVGTGYTEAFF. The full variable domain, in which reference TRBV29-1 and TRBJ1-1 provide the parts outside the CDR3, is SAVISQKPSRDICQRGTSLTIQCQVDSQVTMMFWYRQQPGQSLTLIATANQGSEATYESGFVIDKFPISRPNLTFSTLTVSNMSPEDSSIYLCSVGTGYTEAFFGQGTRLTVV.

The rearrangement joins TRBV6-6 to TRBJ1-6; 11 bases match TRBD1. The ends lost 4 bases at V and 9 bases at J; junction bases unmatched: 8. Germline V gene sequence: CDR1 MNHNY, CDR2 SVGAGI (reference sequence). This CDR3 region has 16 residues. The CDR3 DNA reads as TGTGCCAGCAGTTTCGGGACAGGGGGTGATGGTTCACCCCTCCACTTT. Its protein is CASSFGTGGDGSPLHF.

The V and J genes are TRBV28 and TRBJ2-7; 11 nucleotides agree with TRBD1. Germline V gives CDR1 MDHEN, CDR2 SYDVKM. The CDR3 consists of 15 residues. V lost 7 bases, J lost 5 bases, and 10 bases stayed unmatched. CDR3 in DNA: TGTGCCAGCACCATAACCGGGACAGGGGGGAACGAGCAGTACTTC. Residues: CASTITGTGGNEQYF.

The chain has TRBV9 and TRBJ2-3; 8 bases line up with TRBD1. CDR1 is SGDLS, CDR2 YYNGEE, per germline. Trimming took 4 bases from V and 0 from J; bases not matched to a gene: 13. The CDR3 has 18 residues. In DNA, the CDR3 is TGTGCCAGCAGCCCCCCCAGGGGGCTACAGCGAAGCACAGATACGCAGTATTTT. Translated: CASSPPRGLQRSTDTQYF. Variable domain in full (rest from reference TRBV9 and TRBJ2-3): DSGVTQTPKHLITATGQRVTLRCSPRSGDLSVYWYQQSLDQGLQFLIQYYNGEERAKGNILERFSAQQFPDLHSELNLSSLELGDSALYFCASSPPRGLQRSTDTQYFGPGTRLTVL.

The chain has TRBV18 and TRBJ1-6; possibly TRBD1 for D (6 bases). Germline lookup yields CDR1 KGHSH and CDR2 LQKENI. The CDR3 runs 15 residues. V was clipped by 2 bases and J by 10 bases, with 15 bases between them. DNA of the CDR3: TGTGCCAGCTCACCAGGCTCACAGGGCCACTCACCCCTCCACTTT. Its translation: CASSPGSQGHSPLHF.

The J gene is TRBJ1-5, the V gene TRBV2; D remains ambiguous. The germline V gene encodes CDR1 SNHLY and CDR2 FYNNEI. The CDR3 consists of 16 residues. V was trimmed by 8 bases and J by 0 bases, leaving 17 bases between them. This chain's CDR3 is CASQREVFYSNQPQHF. In nucleotides, the CDR3 is TGTGCCAGCCAACGCGAGGTTTTCTATAGCAATCAGCCCCAGCATTTT. Full variable domain (rest looked up from reference TRBV2 and TRBJ1-5): EPEVTQTPSHQVTQMGQEVILRCVPISNHLYFYWYRQILGQKVEFLVSFYNNEISEKSEIFDDQFSVERPDGSNFTLKIRSTKLEDSAMYFCASQREVFYSNQPQHFGDGTRLSIL.

CDR3 bases: TGTGCCAGCAGCAAAGCTAGAGGGACTAGCGCCTCCTACGAGCAGTACTTC. This translates into CASSKARGTSASYEQYF. The chain links TRBV21-1 to TRBJ2-7; the table's D call, TRBD2, has no DNA check behind it. TRBV21-1 is a listed pseudogene. The CDR3 totals 17 residues.

The gene calls are TRBV5-6 and TRBJ2-5; D unresolved. From germline, CDR1 is SGHDT and CDR2 YYEEEE. V shed 4 bases and J shed 0 bases, with 4 bases lying between them. This CDR3 region has 12 residues. This CDR3 is CASSQYQETQYF. In DNA form, the CDR3 reads TGTGCCAGCAGCCAGTACCAAGAGACCCAGTACTTC.

This chain joins TRBV6-5 and TRBJ2-3; 8 bases are a match to TRBD1. Germline trimming cut 6 bases from V and 1 base from J; bases unmatched to any gene: 3. The CDR3 runs 14 residues. The germline V gene has CDR1 MNHEY and CDR2 SVGAGI. CDR3 in amino acids: CASSSDRGTDTQYF. For the CDR3, the DNA is TGTGCCAGCAGCTCGGACAGGGGCACAGATACGCAGTATTTT.

This rearrangement joins TRBV4-2 to TRBJ1-3, with 8 bases fitting TRBD1. After removal of 3 bases from V and 2 bases from J, the junction contained 9 bases not matched to a gene. Per germline, CDR1 LGHNA and CDR2 YNFKEQ. The CDR3 is made up of 17 amino acids. The CDR3 is CASSQDAGGKAGNTIYF. The CDR3 region has the DNA TGTGCCAGCAGCCAGGACGCAGGGGGCAAGGCTGGAAACACCATATATTTT.

The rearrangement uses TRBV6-1 and TRBJ1-1; 8 positions match TRBD1. This CDR3 has 14 amino acids. V dropped 7 bases and J dropped 3; count of bases not matched to a gene: 7. Germline V gene sequence: CDR1 MNHNS, CDR2 SASEGT. This CDR3 reads CASKRTGLDTEAFF. The CDR3 nucleotides read TGTGCCAGCAAAAGGACAGGGTTGGACACTGAAGCTTTCTTT.

The rearrangement uses TRBV5-1 and TRBJ2-3; no clear D. Deletions cut 1 base from V and 0 bases from J, with 6 bases between. There are 14 residues in the CDR3. CDR1 is SGHRS and CDR2 is YFSETQ in the germline V gene. CDR3 in DNA: TGCGCCAGCAGCTTGACTGCTAGCACAGATACGCAGTATTTT. Protein: CASSLTASTDTQYF.

The V call is TRBV4-2, the J call TRBJ1-1; 8 positions agree with TRBD1. V lost 1 base to trimming and J lost 0 bases; unmatched junction nucleotides: 10. Per germline, CDR1 LGHNA and CDR2 YNFKEQ. The CDR3 has 18 residues. The CDR3 coding sequence is TGTGCCAGCAGCCAAGCCGCAGGGGGCGCACGTATGAACACTGAAGCTTTCTTT. Its protein is CASSQAAGGARMNTEAFF.

The CDR3 DNA reads as TGTGCCAGCAGTCTAGGGACCGGGACAGGGACAATCTACGAGCAGTACTTC. It specifies CASSLGTGTGTIYEQYF. The chain has TRBV27 and TRBJ2-7; TRBD1 matches 9 bases. The CDR3 covers 17 residues. The V gene end was trimmed by 5 bases and the J gene end by 3 bases; junction bases not matched to a gene: 14. The V gene's germline CDR1 is MNHEY and CDR2 SMNVEV (reference sequence).

The chain uses TRBV18 and TRBJ1-4, with 7 nucleotides matching TRBD1. V trimming: 3 bases; J trimming: 1 base; junction bases outside the gene matches: 2. The germline V gene has CDR1 KGHSH and CDR2 LQKENI. The CDR3 length is 15 residues. In DNA form, the CDR3 reads TGTGCCAGCTCACCGTCAGGGGGAACTAATGAAAAACTGTTTTTT. Residues: CASSPSGGTNEKLFF.

This clone was detected a few times. The chain employs TRBV9 and TRBJ2-1; D uncertain. In germline, CDR1 is SGDLS, CDR2 YYNGEE. V was pared by 0 bases and J by 4 bases, with 5 bases between. The CDR3 runs 13 residues. The CDR3 DNA follows: TGTGCCAGCAGCGTAGCCTCGTACAATGAGCAGTTCTTC. Translating it yields CASSVASYNEQFF.

This clone was detected only a few times. The rearrangement joins TRBV5-1 to TRBJ2-7; no definite D call. CDR1 and CDR2 from the germline V gene are SGHRS and YFSETQ. Trimming stripped 3 bases from V and 2 bases from J, with 9 bases between. This CDR3 has 13 residues. CDR3 sequence (DNA): TGCGCCAGCAGCTCCCCGACAACCTACGAGCAGTACTTC. Translated, it gives CASSSPTTYEQYF.